This T cell receptor (beta chain) was found in a study of T cell repertoires in cytomegalovirus infection. In the study overall: Public TCR beta signatures marked donors with CMV infection and the matching HLA. Study-wide results and limits: CMV-specific TCR beta clonotypes restricted by HLA-C dominated the ex vivo response. Carriers of CMV and the relevant HLA type were discriminated by public TCR beta frequency.

In regard to this clonotype: Its antigen is currently unknown.

TCRdb processed the reads anew with MiXCR; each CDR3 protein has one entry. The table has around 89,000 distinct CDR3 sequences, about 29% seen once. The CDR3 loop spans 13 amino acids. Trimming cost V 7 bases and J 6 bases, with 16 bases left between them. Germline V gene data show CDR1 as SGDLS and CDR2 as YYNGEE. Sequenced here: CD8+ T cells from cultured PBMCs, sampled from culture after CMV antigen stimulation. The TCR comes from a human donor in good health (CMV status not recorded). Some clones in this sample may be carry-over from other donors' samples. The rearrangement links TRBV9 to TRBJ1-2; maybe TRBD1 (5 bases). CDR3 coding DNA: TGTGCCAGCGAAGGGCAACTACAGGATGGCTACACCTTC. Translating gives CASEGQLQDGYTF. The full variable domain, rest sourced from reference TRBV9 and TRBJ1-2, is DSGVTQTPKHLITATGQRVTLRCSPRSGDLSVYWYQQSLDQGLQFLIQYYNGEERAKGNILERFSAQQFPDLHSELNLSSLELGDSALYFCASEGQLQDGYTFGSGTRLTVV.